This T cell receptor beta chain stems from a study of response to subunit inactivated influenza vaccine. General study points: Authors suggested each seasonal influenza vaccination recruits few new T cells.

TCRdb independently ran MiXCR on the RT-PCR reads; one entry per CDR3 protein. The table shows a few hundred thousand distinct CDR3 sequences, with less than 15% occurring only once. The CDR3 loop spans 14 amino acids. The V and J ends lost 2 bases and 4 bases respectively, with 11 bases between them. The sample holds many counts of this clonotype. Its antigen remains unidentified. This receptor was taken from a man aged 45-60 years who received an inactivated influenza vaccine. The sequenced sample was PBMCs from blood, obtained roughly 13 days after vaccination. The V and J genes are TRBV12-3 or TRBV12-4 and TRBJ1-1; D is unresolved. The chain's CDR3 is CASSLSSGSTEAFF. The DNA for the CDR3 is TGTGCCAGCAGTTTATCGTCGGGGTCCACTGAAGCTTTCTTT.